A single sample gave rise to the 10 T cell receptor beta chains below, sequenced in a study of blood T cell repertoires in COVID-19. The table came from immunoSEQ multiplex PCR; TCRdb's copy has only in-frame clones and leaves some out. Of 95,000 to 110,000 clones in the sample, 88% were seen once. The sequenced sample consisted of peripheral blood. The receptors originated from a man aged 45 to 65 with active or convalescent COVID-19.

The V call is TRBV11-2, the J call TRBJ1-4; a possible D gene is TRBD1 (6 bases). V lost 1 base, J lost 4 bases, and 19 bases lay in between. CDR1 and CDR2 (germline): SGHAT, FQNNGV. This CDR3 comprises 18 residues. CDR3 residues: CASSLGLLSQGINEKLFF. The CDR3 nucleotides are TGTGCCAGCAGCTTAGGACTCCTCTCCCAGGGGATTAATGAAAAACTGTTTTTT.

This rearrangement joins TRBV7-9 to TRBJ2-7; 9 bases map to TRBD1. CDR1 is SEHNR and CDR2 is FQNEAQ in the germline V gene (reference sequence). V dropped 7 bases and J dropped 9; count of bases not matched to a gene: 13. This CDR3 spans 14 amino acids. The CDR3 region has the DNA TGTGCCAGCACCAACCGGGACAGGGCCGTGGGGCAGTACTTC. Protein product: CASTNRDRAVGQYF.

The chain combines TRBV28 with TRBJ1-3; D is uncertain. Germline CDR1 is MDHEN and CDR2 is SYDVKM. The ends were cut back, 7 bases at V and 0 bases at J, with 13 bases in the middle. The CDR3 loop spans 15 amino acids. Here the CDR3 DNA reads TGTGCCAGCACCAAAAGTGGCAGCTCTGGAAACACCATATATTTT. Its translation: CASTKSGSSGNTIYF.

The CDR3 DNA sequence: TGCAGCCAGACTAGCGGGAGAGGGAATGAGCAGTTCTTC. Translation: CSQTSGRGNEQFF. This rearrangement joins TRBV29-1 to TRBJ2-1, with 12 bases identical to TRBD2. Trimming removed 8 bases from V and 7 bases from J; junction bases left unmatched: 6. Germline V lookup: CDR1 SQVTM, CDR2 ANQGSEA. The CDR3 loop spans 13 amino acids.

This clone was recorded a few times. V and J are TRBV5-8 and TRBJ2-7; 14 bases are shared with TRBD2. V was clipped by 3 bases and J by 6 bases; unmatched bases: 5. CDR1 and CDR2 from the germline V gene are SGHTS and YDEGEE. This CDR3 contains 15 residues. The CDR3 sequence is CASSWPGLAGAEQYF. Written as DNA, the CDR3 is TGTGCCAGCAGCTGGCCGGGACTAGCGGGAGCCGAGCAGTACTTC.

The chain has TRBV24-1 and TRBJ2-3, with 9 bases aligning to TRBD2. Germline trimming cut 3 bases from V and 1 base from J; bases unmatched to any gene: 10. CDR1 is KGHDR, CDR2 SFDVKD, per germline. CDR3 length equals 18 residues. The CDR3 region is CATSDIRGTSSRTDTQYF. The CDR3 DNA is TGTGCCACCAGTGATATACGCGGGACTAGCAGCCGCACAGATACGCAGTATTTT.

The rearrangement uses TRBV29-1 and TRBJ1-1, with D possibly being TRBD1 (6 bases). The CDR3 is 13 residues long. Trimming removed 7 bases from V and 1 base from J, with 13 bases in between. Germline CDR1 is SQVTM and CDR2 is ANQGSEA. CDR3: CSAGDNKNTEAFF. The DNA of the CDR3 is TGCAGCGCTGGGGACAATAAGAACACTGAAGCTTTCTTT.

Written as DNA, the CDR3 is TGTGCCAGCTCACAAACCGAGGCTCCGGGCTACACCTTC. Translation gives CASSQTEAPGYTF. The rearrangement uses TRBV18 and TRBJ1-2; D gene ambiguous. Germline-derived CDR1 and CDR2 are KGHSH and LQKENI. V was shortened by 4 bases and J by 8 bases, with 14 bases between the two germline ends. There are 13 residues in the CDR3.

This rearrangement joins TRBV19 to TRBJ1-6; 8 bases are a match to TRBD1. The CDR3 sequence is 16 residues long. The trim removed 5 bases at V and 14 bases at J, leaving 17 bases unmatched. From germline, CDR1 is LNHDA and CDR2 SQIVND (reference sequence). CDR3 sequence: CASSPADRGISAALHF. Here the CDR3 DNA reads TGTGCCAGTAGTCCTGCCGACAGGGGTATTTCGGCGGCCCTCCACTTT.

The rearrangement uses TRBV28 and TRBJ2-7; tentatively, D is TRBD2 (5 bases). Germline V gives CDR1 MDHEN, CDR2 SYDVKM. V lost 3 bases, J lost 7 bases, and 10 bases lay in between. The CDR3 totals 12 residues. The CDR3 here is CASSFGSGEQYF. The CDR3 DNA follows: TGTGCCAGCAGTTTTGGGTCGGGGGAGCAGTACTTC. The full variable domain, in which reference TRBV28 and TRBJ2-7 provide the parts outside the CDR3, is DVKVTQSSRYLVKRTGEKVFLECVQDMDHENMFWYRQDPGLGLRLIYFSYDVKMKEKGDIPEGYSVSREKKERFSLILESASTNQTSMYLCASSFGSGEQYFGPGTRLTVT.